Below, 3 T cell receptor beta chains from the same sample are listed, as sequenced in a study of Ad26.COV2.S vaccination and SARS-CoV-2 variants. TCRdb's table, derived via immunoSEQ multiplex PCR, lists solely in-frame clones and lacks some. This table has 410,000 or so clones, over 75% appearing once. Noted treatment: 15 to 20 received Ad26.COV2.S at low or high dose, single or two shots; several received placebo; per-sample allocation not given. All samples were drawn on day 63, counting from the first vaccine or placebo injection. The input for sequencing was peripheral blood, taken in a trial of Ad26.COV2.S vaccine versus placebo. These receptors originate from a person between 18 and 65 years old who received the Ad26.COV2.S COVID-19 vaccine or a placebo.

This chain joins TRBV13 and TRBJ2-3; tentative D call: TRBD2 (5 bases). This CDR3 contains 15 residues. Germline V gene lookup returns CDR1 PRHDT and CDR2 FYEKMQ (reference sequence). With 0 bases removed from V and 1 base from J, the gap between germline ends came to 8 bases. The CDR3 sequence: CASSLGLSGTDTQYF. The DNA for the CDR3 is TGTGCCAGCAGCTTAGGCCTTAGCGGCACAGATACGCAGTATTTT.

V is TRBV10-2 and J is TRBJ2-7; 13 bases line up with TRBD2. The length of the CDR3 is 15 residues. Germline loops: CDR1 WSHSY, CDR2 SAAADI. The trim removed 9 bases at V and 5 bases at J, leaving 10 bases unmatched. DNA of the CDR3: TGCGCCAGTACCGGGACTAGCGGGACTGGGGACGAGCAGTACTTC. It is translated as CASTGTSGTGDEQYF.

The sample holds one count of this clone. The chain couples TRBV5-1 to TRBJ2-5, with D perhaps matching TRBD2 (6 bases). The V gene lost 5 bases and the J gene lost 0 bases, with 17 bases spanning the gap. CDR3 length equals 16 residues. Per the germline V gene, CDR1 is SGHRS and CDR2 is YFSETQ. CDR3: CASRIVPAGYQETQYF. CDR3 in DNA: TGCGCCAGCAGGATTGTTCCAGCGGGTTACCAAGAGACCCAGTACTTC.